A single sample gave rise to the 28 T cell receptor beta chains below, sequenced in a study of OX40 agonist ivuxolimab in advanced cancers. Library creation used the immunoSEQ multiplex PCR assay. The immuneACCESS repertoire file appears here via TCRdb, limited to in-frame rearrangements. These files lack a portion of the clones; in checked studies, under half of the deficit traces to unresolved V genes, and the cause of the others is not known. The sample profile shows tens of thousands of clones; 80% to 90% of them were found once. The ten largest clones take up roughly 4.8% of the sample. The sample in question was CD4+ or CD8+ T cells sorted from blood, obtained in a trial of the OX40 agonist ivuxolimab. These TCRs come from an adult with an advanced solid tumor such as melanoma, head and neck, liver or kidney cancer.

V and J are TRBV7-9 and TRBJ2-3, with 7 bases fitting TRBD2. V shed 3 bases and J 4 bases; nucleotides not matched to a gene: 4. Germline assignment: CDR1 SEHNR and CDR2 FQNEAQ (reference sequence). This CDR3 has 14 amino acids. CDR3 region: CASSFSGPPDTQYF. CDR3 DNA: TGTGCCAGCAGCTTTAGCGGGCCCCCAGATACGCAGTATTTT. Using reference TRBV7-9 and TRBJ2-3 for the parts outside the CDR3, the full variable domain is DTGVSQNPRHKITKRGQNVTFRCDPISEHNRLYWYRQTLGQGPEFLTYFQNEAQLEKSRLLSDRFSAERPKGSFSTLEIQRTEQGDSAMYLCASSFSGPPDTQYFGPGTRLTVL.

The chain recombines TRBV19 with TRBJ1-5; 7 bases line up with TRBD1. The V gene end was trimmed by 9 bases and the J gene end by 6 bases; junction bases not matched to a gene: 8. This CDR3 has 13 amino acids. Germline V gene sequence: CDR1 LNHDA, CDR2 SQIVND (reference sequence). The CDR3 DNA sequence: TGTGCCAGCCGGGACAGCGGTCGTCAGCCCCAGCATTTT. It codes for CASRDSGRQPQHF.

This clone was counted between two and nine times. The chain couples TRBV28 to TRBJ2-5; 10 bases map to TRBD2. CDR3 length: 14 residues. J was trimmed by 6 bases and V by 6 bases; bases with no gene match: 7. The germline V gene encodes CDR1 MDHEN and CDR2 SYDVKM. CDR3 in amino acids: CASSPAGGRKTQYF. CDR3 DNA sequence: TGTGCCAGCAGCCCAGCGGGAGGGCGAAAGACCCAGTACTTC.

This CDR3 reads CAWTGEVGNTIYF. For the CDR3, the DNA is TGTGCCTGGACAGGGGAGGTTGGAAACACCATATATTTT. This chain links TRBV30 with TRBJ1-3, with D perhaps TRBD1 (6 bases). This CDR3 comprises 13 residues. Trimming pared 4 bases from V and 3 bases from J, leaving 10 bases between. Germline assignment: CDR1 GTSNPN and CDR2 SVGIG (reference sequence).

The chain employs TRBV7-9 and TRBJ2-7, with D possibly being TRBD2 (5 bases). Germline V gene lookup returns CDR1 SEHNR and CDR2 FQNEAQ (reference sequence). Trimming removed 3 bases from V and 7 bases from J, with 10 bases in between. The CDR3 length is 12 residues. The CDR3 sequence: CASSLVLGEQYF. CDR3 coding DNA: TGTGCCAGCAGCTTGGTACTAGGTGAGCAGTACTTC. Together with reference TRBV7-9 and TRBJ2-7, the CDR3 gives the full variable domain: DTGVSQNPRHKITKRGQNVTFRCDPISEHNRLYWYRQTLGQGPEFLTYFQNEAQLEKSRLLSDRFSAERPKGSFSTLEIQRTEQGDSAMYLCASSLVLGEQYFGPGTRLTVT.

The J gene is TRBJ1-4, the V gene TRBV30, with unresolved D. This CDR3 spans 12 amino acids. V was cut by 1 base and J by 8 bases, with 8 bases left in between. CDR1 and CDR2 (germline): GTSNPN, SVGIG (reference sequence). The CDR3 DNA reads as TGTGCCTGGAGTGAAAACGGGGAAAAACTGTTTTTT. Translation gives CAWSENGEKLFF.

The J gene is TRBJ1-2, the V gene TRBV28, with D possibly being TRBD1 (5 bases). CDR1 and CDR2 (germline): MDHEN, SYDVKM. There are 13 residues in the CDR3. The V and J ends lost 7 bases and 5 bases respectively, with 14 bases between them. This CDR3 is CASNLGGRYGYTF. DNA for the CDR3: TGTGCCAGCAACCTCGGGGGGAGGTATGGCTACACCTTC.

CDR3 sequence: CASSLAGGSGNEKLFF. CDR3 sequence (DNA): TGTGCCAGCAGCTTAGCGGGGGGCAGTGGTAATGAAAAACTGTTTTTT. The chain uses TRBV7-2 and TRBJ1-4, with D tentatively TRBD1 (6 bases). Germline V lookup: CDR1 SGHTA, CDR2 FQGNSA. This CDR3 region has 16 residues. V was pared by 0 bases and J by 4 bases, with 12 bases between.

The V and J genes are TRBV11-3 and TRBJ1-2; TRBD1 matches at 8 bases. Germline CDR1 and CDR2: SGHNT and YENEEA. CDR3 length: 14 residues. Germline trimming cut 8 bases from V and 5 bases from J; bases unmatched to any gene: 10. The CDR3 DNA reads as TGTGCCAGCTCCAATGGACAGGGTGATTATGGCTACACCTTC. It is translated as CASSNGQGDYGYTF.

The gene calls are TRBV27 and TRBJ2-3; D is unresolved. The CDR3 is 9 amino acids. CDR1 is MNHEY, CDR2 SMNVEV, per germline (reference sequence). V lost 5 bases, J lost 14 bases, and 8 bases lay in between. The CDR3 DNA reads as TGTGCCAGCAGTCCCCCACCGTATTTT. Translating gives CASSPPPYF.

The chain employs TRBV11-2 and TRBJ2-2; TRBD2 agrees at 8 bases. This CDR3 has 16 residues. CDR1 SGHAT and CDR2 FQNNGV come from the germline V gene. The J segment lost 9 bases and the V segment lost 6 bases, leaving 15 bases of the junction unmatched. The CDR3: CASRSGLLAVGRELFF. CDR3 in DNA: TGTGCCAGCAGATCAGGGCTACTAGCGGTCGGACGGGAGCTGTTTTTT.

The V call is TRBV9, the J call TRBJ2-6; D not resolved. The CDR3 spans 18 residues. V was trimmed by 0 bases and J by 2 bases, leaving 15 bases between them. Per germline, CDR1 SGDLS and CDR2 YYNGEE. The CDR3 is CASSVDPLTPTGANVLTF. The DNA of the CDR3 is TGTGCCAGCAGCGTAGACCCCTTAACCCCGACTGGGGCCAACGTCCTGACTTTC. The full variable domain, rest sourced from reference TRBV9 and TRBJ2-6, is DSGVTQTPKHLITATGQRVTLRCSPRSGDLSVYWYQQSLDQGLQFLIQYYNGEERAKGNILERFSAQQFPDLHSELNLSSLELGDSALYFCASSVDPLTPTGANVLTFGAGSRLTVL.

This rearrangement joins TRBV27 to TRBJ2-3, with 10 positions matching TRBD2. Losses at the gene ends were 7 bases for V and 0 bases for J; bases not matched to a gene: 10. CDR3 length: 17 residues. Germline V lookup: CDR1 MNHEY, CDR2 SMNVEV (reference sequence). CDR3 protein: CASTTGTSVTSTDTQYF. The CDR3 DNA reads as TGTGCCAGCACCACCGGGACTAGCGTAACTAGCACAGATACGCAGTATTTT.

J is TRBJ1-4 and V is TRBV4-3; D possibly corresponds to TRBD1 (5 bases). Per germline, CDR1 LGHNA and CDR2 YSLEER. The CDR3 spans 15 residues. V lost 1 base to trimming and J lost 6 bases, with 12 bases between them. The CDR3 DNA reads as TGCGCCAGCAGCCAAGTACCAGGGTCGGATGAAAAACTGTTTTTT. Translation: CASSQVPGSDEKLFF.

This clone was found once. The genes are TRBV11-3 and TRBJ2-1; 11 bases agree with TRBD1. CDR3 size: 15 residues. J was trimmed by 8 bases and V by 3 bases; bases with no gene match: 6. Germline lookup yields CDR1 SGHNT and CDR2 YENEEA. CDR3 sequence: CASSLAGTGGHEQFF. CDR3 coding DNA: TGTGCCAGCAGCTTGGCCGGGACAGGGGGTCATGAGCAGTTCTTC.

This clone was observed a single time. The CDR3 DNA follows: TGCGCCAGCAGCTTGGTGCGTGGGCTCGGGGAGCTGTTTTTT. It is translated as CASSLVRGLGELFF. V gene TRBV5-1 combines with J gene TRBJ2-2; D unresolved. The CDR3 covers 14 residues. Germline values: CDR1 SGHRS, CDR2 YFSETQ. Between the trimmed V and J ends, which lost 0 bases and 7 bases, there was a span of 10 bases.

The chain is built from TRBV21-1 and TRBJ2-1; TRBD2, as called in the table, went unchecked against the DNA. TRBV21-1 is classified as a pseudogene. The CDR3 loop spans 18 amino acids. CDR3 nucleotides: TGTGCCAGCAGCAATGAAGCCCATTGGACTAGCGGCAACAATGAGCAGTTCTTC. The encoded protein is CASSNEAHWTSGNNEQFF.

This rearrangement joins TRBV7-9 to TRBJ2-1, with unresolved D. V shed 6 bases and J shed 5 bases, with 8 bases lying between them. This CDR3 spans 12 amino acids. The germline V gene has CDR1 SEHNR and CDR2 FQNEAQ (reference sequence). In DNA form, the CDR3 reads TGTGCCAGCAGTATAGGAAACAATGAGCAGTTCTTC. Its translation is CASSIGNNEQFF.

The chain links TRBV7-9 to TRBJ1-4; 8 bases agree with TRBD1. CDR3 length: 14 amino acids. Germline CDR1 is SEHNR and CDR2 is FQNEAQ (reference sequence). The junction had 6 bases not matched to a gene; V was cut back by 2 bases and J by 10 bases. This chain's CDR3 is CASSLTGGDLKLFF. The DNA of the CDR3 is TGTGCCAGCAGCTTAACAGGGGGGGACCTAAAACTGTTTTTT.

The CDR3: CASSPRDSDTEAFF. DNA of the CDR3: TGTGCCAGCAGCCCCCGGGACAGTGACACTGAAGCTTTCTTT. The V and J genes are TRBV6-5 and TRBJ1-1; 7 bases line up with TRBD1. The CDR3 has 14 amino acids. Unmatched junction bases numbered 7, after V lost 6 bases and J lost 3 bases. The germline V gene has CDR1 MNHEY and CDR2 SVGAGI.

The chain carries TRBV11-2 and TRBJ1-6; D gene unclear. There are 16 residues in the CDR3. Germline V gene lookup returns CDR1 SGHAT and CDR2 FQNNGV. Between the trimmed V and J ends, which lost 3 bases and 0 bases, there was a span of 9 bases. The CDR3 sequence is CASSFRRSSYNSPLHF. The DNA of the CDR3 is TGTGCCAGCAGCTTTAGAAGGAGCTCCTATAATTCACCCCTCCACTTT.

CDR3 DNA: TGTGCCAGCAGCTTAAATCACTTTCCGACTGAAGCTTTCTTT. Its protein product is CASSLNHFPTEAFF. V and J are TRBV13 and TRBJ1-1, with no clear D. Trimming shortened V by 2 bases and J by 5 bases, and 12 bases separated the two germline ends. CDR1 is PRHDT and CDR2 is FYEKMQ in the germline V gene (reference sequence). The CDR3 totals 14 residues.

This chain uses TRBV9 with TRBJ1-1; 10 bases match TRBD1. There are 14 residues in the CDR3. Germline trimming cut 4 bases from V and 6 bases from J; bases unmatched to any gene: 6. The germline CDR1 and CDR2 sequences are SGDLS and YYNGEE. CDR3 region: CASSRDRGPSEAFF. The CDR3 coding sequence is TGTGCCAGCAGCAGGGACAGGGGACCGTCTGAAGCTTTCTTT.

The V and J genes are TRBV7-6 and TRBJ2-7; D might be TRBD2 (6 bases). V shed 9 bases and J shed 0 bases, with 12 bases lying between them. The CDR3 runs 13 residues. Germline CDR1 reads SGHVS; CDR2 reads FNYEAQ. The CDR3 is CASRGDSSYEQYF. The CDR3 DNA follows: TGTGCCAGTCGTGGGGACTCCTCCTACGAGCAGTACTTC.

The chain is built from TRBV5-4 and TRBJ1-2, with 7 bases fitting TRBD1. Trimming took 4 bases from V and 7 from J; bases not matched to a gene: 10. Germline V gene lookup returns CDR1 SGHNT and CDR2 YYREEE (reference sequence). The CDR3 is 14 residues long. The CDR3 DNA follows: TGTGCCAGCAGCCAACCCGGGACAGATAGTGGCTACACCTTC. Its translation is CASSQPGTDSGYTF.

The rearrangement joins TRBV11-3 to TRBJ2-5; unclear D gene. The end of the DNA is better explained by TRBJ2-7, so the J call may be wrong. The CDR3 runs 13 residues. Per the germline V gene, CDR1 is SGHNT and CDR2 is YENEEA. CDR3 protein: CASSLGPGYEQYF. The CDR3 DNA follows: TGTGCCAGCAGCTTAGGGCCAGGCTACGAGCAGTACTTC.

Comment on this clone: Other DNA sequences in this specimen translate into the identical CDR3. V usage is TRBV11-2 and J usage is TRBJ1-4; D call uncertain. Trimming took off 0 bases at V and 8 bases at J, with 1 base between the two ends. There are 11 residues in the CDR3. Germline loops: CDR1 SGHAT, CDR2 FQNNGV. This CDR3 reads CASSLEEKLFF. For the CDR3, the DNA is TGTGCCAGCAGCTTAGAGGAAAAACTGTTTTTT.

The chain combines TRBV28 with TRBJ2-2, with TRBD1 identical over 7 bases. The J segment lost 5 bases and the V segment lost 6 bases, leaving 6 bases of the junction unmatched. The CDR3 is 14 residues long. Germline V lookup: CDR1 MDHEN, CDR2 SYDVKM. The CDR3 reads CASSSDRETGELFF. Written as DNA, the CDR3 is TGTGCCAGCAGCTCCGACAGGGAGACCGGGGAGCTGTTTTTT.